One sample yielded the 32 T cell receptor beta chains listed below, sequenced in a study of cytomegalovirus exposure and HLA in healthy donors. Libraries were prepared by immunoSEQ multiplex PCR; TCRdb keeps only in-frame clonotypes and omits some of them. Among 120,000 to 150,000 clones listed, about 83% were seen once. Sequences were obtained from PBMCs. The receptors were gathered from a woman in her twenties or thirties in good health and CMV-seronegative.

The rearrangement joins TRBV20-1 to TRBJ2-7; D might be TRBD1 (5 bases). Germline lookup yields CDR1 DFQATT and CDR2 SNEGSKA (reference sequence). The ends were cut back, 5 bases at V and 4 bases at J, with 9 bases in the middle. This CDR3 comprises 11 residues. The CDR3 DNA reads TGCAGTGCTCAGGGCCTATACGAGCAGTACTTC. Residues: CSAQGLYEQYF.

DNA of the CDR3: TGTGCCAGCAGCTTAGTCCCTCCAGGGGGTGGAAACACCATATATTTT. Encoded protein: CASSLVPPGGGNTIYF. The gene calls are TRBV11-2 and TRBJ1-3; 7 bases align to TRBD1. Germline values: CDR1 SGHAT, CDR2 FQNNGV. Unmatched junction bases numbered 6, after V lost 1 base and J lost 3 bases. The CDR3 is made up of 16 amino acids.

This clone was seen a handful of times. The V gene is TRBV12-5, the J gene TRBJ1-6; unclear D gene. The CDR3 is 12 amino acids. V was cut by 2 bases and J by 8 bases, with 4 bases left in between. CDR1 is LGHNT, CDR2 FRNRAP, per germline. CDR3 bases: TGTGCTAGTGGTTTGTTCTATTCACCCCTCCACTTT. Amino acid sequence: CASGLFYSPLHF.

This chain links TRBV4-3 with TRBJ2-2; tentative D call: TRBD1 (5 bases). The CDR3 is 16 amino acids. Per germline, CDR1 LGHNA and CDR2 YSLEER. Trimming stripped 1 base from V and 0 bases from J, with 9 bases between. In DNA form, the CDR3 reads TGCGCCAGCAGCCAAGGGGTGGACACGAACACCGGGGAGCTGTTTTTT. Its protein is CASSQGVDTNTGELFF.

The DNA of the CDR3 is TGTGCCAGCTCCCTCAGTCGGGGGGGTAGCACAGATACGCAGTATTTT. This codes for CASSLSRGGSTDTQYF. The rearrangement joins TRBV18 to TRBJ2-3; 8 bases map to TRBD2. The ends lost 6 bases at V and 0 bases at J; junction bases unmatched: 8. The length of the CDR3 is 16 residues. Germline CDR1 reads KGHSH; CDR2 reads LQKENI.

The chain carries TRBV11-2 and TRBJ2-3; TRBD2 agrees at 14 bases. With 1 base clipped from V and 8 bases from J, the junction kept 8 bases outside the gene matches. This CDR3 has 17 residues. CDR1 is SGHAT and CDR2 is FQNNGV in the germline V gene. CDR3 amino acids: CASSLAGLAGGFGTQYF. The CDR3 DNA sequence: TGTGCCAGCAGCTTAGCCGGACTAGCGGGGGGATTCGGTACGCAGTATTTT. The full variable domain, with the rest looked up from reference TRBV11-2 and TRBJ2-3, is EAGVAQSPRYKIIEKRQSVAFWCNPISGHATLYWYQQILGQGPKLLIQFQNNGVVDDSQLPKDRFSAERLKGVDSTLKIQPAKLEDSAVYLCASSLAGLAGGFGTQYFGPGTRLTVL.

This clone is classed as medium-sized. V gene TRBV7-9 combines with J gene TRBJ2-7; 8 nucleotides align to TRBD1. Germline V gene lookup returns CDR1 SEHNR and CDR2 FQNEAQ (reference sequence). This CDR3 contains 16 residues. The J segment lost 2 bases and the V segment lost 5 bases, leaving 11 bases of the junction unmatched. As DNA, the CDR3 is TGTGCCAGCAGCCCCTCCCGGACAGGGAGAACCTACGAGCAGTACTTC. Its translation is CASSPSRTGRTYEQYF.

This chain uses TRBV10-3 with TRBJ2-3; D is unresolved. Germline values: CDR1 ENHRY, CDR2 SYGVKD. The CDR3 covers 11 residues. V shed 10 bases and J shed 3 bases, with 8 bases lying between them. The DNA of the CDR3 is TGTGCCACCCGACTGACAGATACGCAGTATTTT. It encodes CATRLTDTQYF.

J is TRBJ1-4 and V is TRBV5-1; TRBD1 aligns across 8 bases. The CDR3 extends over 14 amino acids. Germline loops: CDR1 SGHRS, CDR2 YFSETQ. V was clipped by 6 bases and J by 7 bases; unmatched bases: 8. The CDR3 bases are TGCGCCAGCACCTCCACAGGGGGAAGTGAAAAACTGTTTTTT. Translating gives CASTSTGGSEKLFF.

The rearrangement uses TRBV19 and TRBJ2-3; tentative D call: TRBD2 (6 bases). Germline CDR1 is LNHDA and CDR2 is SQIVND (reference sequence). This CDR3 is 16 amino acids long. Between the trimmed V and J ends, which lost 3 bases and 5 bases, there was a span of 18 bases. The CDR3 here is CASSIYRTPGGDTQYF. CDR3 coding DNA: TGTGCCAGTAGTATTTATAGGACCCCCGGGGGAGATACGCAGTATTTT.

V gene TRBV7-9 combines with J gene TRBJ2-5; 8 nucleotides match TRBD2. CDR1 is SEHNR and CDR2 is FQNEAQ in the germline V gene (reference sequence). Germline trimming cut 4 bases from V and 0 bases from J; bases unmatched to any gene: 10. CDR3 size: 17 residues. The DNA of the CDR3 is TGTGCCAGCAGCTCCGACGTAGCGGGGAGGTACCAAGAGACCCAGTACTTC. It specifies CASSSDVAGRYQETQYF.

The J gene is TRBJ1-4, the V gene TRBV5-4; TRBD1 matches 9 bases. The CDR3 runs 17 residues. V trimming: 2 bases; J trimming: 10 bases; junction bases outside the gene matches: 15. Germline CDR1 SGHNT, CDR2 YYREEE (reference sequence). The CDR3: CASSFGELGTGLRKLFF. The CDR3 coding sequence is TGTGCCAGCAGCTTTGGGGAGTTGGGGACAGGGCTTCGAAAACTGTTTTTT.

This clone is a singleton in its sample. This chain links TRBV13 with TRBJ1-5; no reliable D call. The length of the CDR3 is 16 residues. In germline, CDR1 is PRHDT, CDR2 FYEKMQ (reference sequence). Trimming stripped 0 bases from V and 2 bases from J, with 11 bases between. CDR3 in DNA: TGTGCCAGCAGCTTAGGAAGGGTCGGGGGCAATCAGCCCCAGCATTTT. It is translated as CASSLGRVGGNQPQHF. Looking up the rest from reference TRBV13 and TRBJ1-5 gives the full variable domain: AAGVIQSPRHLIKEKRETATLKCYPIPRHDTVYWYQQGPGQDPQFLISFYEKMQSDKGSIPDRFSAQQFSDYHSELNMSSLELGDSALYFCASSLGRVGGNQPQHFGDGTRLSIL.

The chain employs TRBV4-1 and TRBJ1-5, with 7 positions matching TRBD1. The CDR3 contains 14 residues. V lost 1 base to trimming and J lost 5 bases; unmatched junction nucleotides: 2. Germline-derived CDR1 and CDR2 are MGHRA and YSYEKL. The CDR3 DNA follows: TGCGCCAGCAGCCAAGGACAGGGTGATCAGCCCCAGCATTTT. This encodes CASSQGQGDQPQHF.

CDR3 loop: CASSFRLDWRTDTQYF. For the CDR3, the DNA is TGTGCCAGCAGCTTTCGGTTGGACTGGCGCACAGATACGCAGTATTTT. The chain links TRBV13 to TRBJ2-3, with D tentatively TRBD2 (5 bases). The CDR3 spans 16 residues. From germline, CDR1 is PRHDT and CDR2 FYEKMQ (reference sequence). Between the trimmed V and J ends, which lost 3 bases and 1 base, there was a span of 14 bases.

The chain has TRBV7-3 and TRBJ2-1; 10 nucleotides match TRBD1. The CDR3 totals 15 residues. Looked up from germline, CDR1 is SGHTA and CDR2 is FQGTGA. With 5 bases clipped from V and 2 bases from J, the junction kept 3 bases outside the gene matches. The CDR3 nucleotides are TGTGCCAGCAGCGGGGGACAGGGGACCTACAATGAGCAGTTCTTC. It encodes CASSGGQGTYNEQFF.

The gene calls are TRBV4-1 and TRBJ1-1; TRBD1 matches at 7 bases. This CDR3 has 17 residues. The V gene's germline CDR1 is MGHRA and CDR2 YSYEKL. The ends lost 0 bases at V and 0 bases at J; junction bases unmatched: 7. The CDR3 DNA sequence: TGCGCCAGCAGCCAAGATGCTCCGGGACAGATGAACACTGAAGCTTTCTTT. It specifies CASSQDAPGQMNTEAFF.

The chain has TRBV12-1 and TRBJ1-6. TRBV12-1 is a pseudogene segment. The CDR3 consists of 15 residues. The CDR3 reads CASIPRGGYNSPLHF. As DNA, the CDR3 is TGTGCCAGCATCCCTCGGGGAGGCTATAATTCACCCCTCCACTTT.

This clone was recorded once. The V call is TRBV2, the J call TRBJ2-7; D is ambiguous. There are 11 residues in the CDR3. V lost 6 bases to trimming and J lost 3 bases, with 6 bases between them. CDR1 SNHLY and CDR2 FYNNEI come from the germline V gene. The CDR3 DNA follows: TGTGCCAGCAGGTATTACTACGAGCAGTACTTC. Encoded protein: CASRYYYEQYF.

The chain recombines TRBV6-4 with TRBJ2-3, with 14 bases that match TRBD2. Trimming cost V 3 bases and J 2 bases; bases outside gene matches: 1. The CDR3 consists of 16 residues. Germline V gene data show CDR1 as MRHNA and CDR2 as SNTAGT. Here the CDR3 DNA reads TGTGCCAGCAGTGAGACTAGCGGGGGGGCCACAGATACGCAGTATTTT. It specifies CASSETSGGATDTQYF.

CDR3 in amino acids: CATSREWGGGAELETQYF. DNA of the CDR3: TGTGCCACCAGCAGAGAGTGGGGCGGGGGGGCCGAGTTGGAGACCCAGTACTTC. The chain has TRBV15 and TRBJ2-5; 9 bases align to TRBD2. J gave up 5 bases and V 0 bases, and 13 bases lay outside the gene matches. Germline V gene data show CDR1 as LNHNV and CDR2 as YYDKDF (reference sequence). This CDR3 contains 18 residues.

This clone has only a few counts. This chain connects TRBV27 to TRBJ1-1, with D uncertain. This CDR3 comprises 12 residues. The V gene's germline CDR1 is MNHEY and CDR2 SMNVEV (reference sequence). Trimming shortened V by 2 bases and J by 4 bases, and 5 bases separated the two germline ends. The CDR3 DNA follows: TGTGCCAGCAGTTTACGGGGCACTGAAGCTTTCTTT. As protein: CASSLRGTEAFF.

The CDR3 DNA sequence: TGTGCCAGCAGTCCCGTCACGGGGACAGGGATAAGTGAAGCTTTCTTT. This codes for CASSPVTGTGISEAFF. The chain combines TRBV6-6 with TRBJ1-1, with 9 nucleotides matching TRBD1. The CDR3 totals 16 residues. Germline trimming cut 5 bases from V and 7 bases from J; bases unmatched to any gene: 14. Per germline, CDR1 MNHNY and CDR2 SVGAGI (reference sequence).

The chain recombines TRBV6-6 with TRBJ1-2; TRBD1 might be the D (6 bases). Trimming pared 2 bases from V and 7 bases from J, leaving 14 bases between. Germline V gene data show CDR1 as MNHNY and CDR2 as SVGAGI (reference sequence). This CDR3 is built from 14 residues. CDR3: CASSYDGGRGGYTF. CDR3 nucleotide sequence: TGTGCCAGCAGTTACGACGGGGGGCGCGGTGGCTACACCTTC.

The chain links TRBV11-2 to TRBJ2-3; D remains unclear. The CDR3 is 14 residues long. The ends were cut back, 3 bases at V and 6 bases at J, with 13 bases in the middle. Germline V gene data show CDR1 as SGHAT and CDR2 as FQNNGV. Written as DNA, the CDR3 is TGTGCCAGCAGCTTCCACCTTAGTCGGGATACGCAGTATTTT. Its translation: CASSFHLSRDTQYF.

The J gene is TRBJ2-3, the V gene TRBV5-1; 10 bases are a match to TRBD2. The trim removed 2 bases at V and 5 bases at J, leaving 8 bases unmatched. The germline gives CDR1 SGHRS, CDR2 YFSETQ. The CDR3 sequence is 16 residues long. Written as DNA, the CDR3 is TGCGCCAGCAGCTTCACTAGGGCTAGCGGGGGAGATACGCAGTATTTT. Protein sequence: CASSFTRASGGDTQYF.

This clone appeared a few times. The chain is built from TRBV11-3 and TRBJ1-1, with D unresolved. V was shortened by 2 bases and J by 1 base, with 8 bases between the two germline ends. Per germline, CDR1 SGHNT and CDR2 YENEEA. This CDR3 is built from 14 residues. CDR3 DNA: TGTGCCAGCAGCTTATATTTCGGGAACACTGAAGCTTTCTTT. It specifies CASSLYFGNTEAFF.

The chain carries TRBV2 and TRBJ1-5; D gene unclear. The CDR3 loop spans 13 amino acids. V lost 1 base and J lost 4, with 5 bases in between. The germline gives CDR1 SNHLY, CDR2 FYNNEI. The CDR3 region has the DNA TGTGCCAGCAGTGAAGTCCGGAATCAGCCCCAGCATTTT. Its protein is CASSEVRNQPQHF.

The chain has TRBV7-8 and TRBJ1-5, with D possibly being TRBD1 (5 bases). The CDR3 is made up of 17 amino acids. Trimming cost V 2 bases and J 2 bases, with 16 bases left between them. Germline V lookup: CDR1 SGHVS, CDR2 FQNEAQ. The CDR3 here is CASSLLARGFGNQPQHF. CDR3 in DNA: TGTGCCAGCAGCTTACTTGCTCGGGGGTTCGGCAATCAGCCCCAGCATTTT.

This chain links TRBV7-9 with TRBJ2-3, with 9 positions matching TRBD1. CDR1 and CDR2 (germline): SEHNR, FQNEAQ (reference sequence). The CDR3 extends over 16 amino acids. The junction had 13 bases not matched to a gene; V was cut back by 6 bases and J by 6 bases. The CDR3 sequence: CASSRITGTGSDTQYF. CDR3 bases: TGTGCCAGCAGTCGAATAACCGGGACAGGGTCCGATACGCAGTATTTT.

The rearrangement joins TRBV4-1 to TRBJ1-2, with unresolved D. The germline V gene encodes CDR1 MGHRA and CDR2 YSYEKL. This CDR3 is built from 17 residues. V was clipped by 0 bases and J by 0 bases, with 14 bases between them. The CDR3 region has the DNA TGCGCCAGCAGCCAAGATCCAGGCCCCCTACCTAACTATGGCTACACCTTC. Translation: CASSQDPGPLPNYGYTF.

This chain joins TRBV11-2 and TRBJ2-1; 7 bases agree with TRBD1. Germline CDR1 reads SGHAT; CDR2 reads FQNNGV. The V gene end was trimmed by 8 bases and the J gene end by 9 bases; junction bases not matched to a gene: 4. This CDR3 spans 11 amino acids. The chain's CDR3 is CASYRGGEQFF. CDR3 DNA sequence: TGTGCCAGCTACAGGGGTGGTGAGCAGTTCTTC. Filled out from reference TRBV11-2 and TRBJ2-1, the complete variable domain reads EAGVAQSPRYKIIEKRQSVAFWCNPISGHATLYWYQQILGQGPKLLIQFQNNGVVDDSQLPKDRFSAERLKGVDSTLKIQPAKLEDSAVYLCASYRGGEQFFGPGTRLTVL.